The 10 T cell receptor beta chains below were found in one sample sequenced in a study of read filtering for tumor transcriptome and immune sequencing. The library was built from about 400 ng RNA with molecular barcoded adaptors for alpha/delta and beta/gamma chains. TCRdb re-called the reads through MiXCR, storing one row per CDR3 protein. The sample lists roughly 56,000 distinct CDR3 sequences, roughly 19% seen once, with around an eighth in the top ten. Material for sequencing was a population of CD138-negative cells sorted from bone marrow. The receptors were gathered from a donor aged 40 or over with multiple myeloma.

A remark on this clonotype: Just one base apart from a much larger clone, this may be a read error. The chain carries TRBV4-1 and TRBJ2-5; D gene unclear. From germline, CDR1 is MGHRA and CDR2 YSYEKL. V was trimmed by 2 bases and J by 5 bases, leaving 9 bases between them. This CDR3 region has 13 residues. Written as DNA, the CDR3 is TGCGCCAGCAGCCAATACGAATGGGAGACCCAGTACTTC. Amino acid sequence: CASSQYEWETQYF.

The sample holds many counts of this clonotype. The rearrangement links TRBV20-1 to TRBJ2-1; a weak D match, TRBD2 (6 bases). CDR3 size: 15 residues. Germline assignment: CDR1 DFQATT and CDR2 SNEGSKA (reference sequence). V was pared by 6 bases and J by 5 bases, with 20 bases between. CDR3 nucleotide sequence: TGCAGTGCCGGCCTCGGGGGACGGCCAGACAATGAGCAGTTCTTC. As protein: CSAGLGGRPDNEQFF.

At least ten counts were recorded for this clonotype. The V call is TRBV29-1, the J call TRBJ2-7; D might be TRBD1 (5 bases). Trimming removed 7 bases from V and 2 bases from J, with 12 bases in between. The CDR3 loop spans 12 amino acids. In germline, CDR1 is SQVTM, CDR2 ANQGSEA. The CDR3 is CSAQGRAYEQYF. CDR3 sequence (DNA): TGCAGCGCCCAGGGCAGGGCCTACGAGCAGTACTTC.

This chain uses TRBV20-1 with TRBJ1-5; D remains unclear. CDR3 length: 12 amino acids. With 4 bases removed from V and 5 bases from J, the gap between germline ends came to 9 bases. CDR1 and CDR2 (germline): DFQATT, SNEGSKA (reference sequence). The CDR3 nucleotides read TGCAGTGCTATATCCGTGGATCAGCCCCAGCATTTT. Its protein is CSAISVDQPQHF.

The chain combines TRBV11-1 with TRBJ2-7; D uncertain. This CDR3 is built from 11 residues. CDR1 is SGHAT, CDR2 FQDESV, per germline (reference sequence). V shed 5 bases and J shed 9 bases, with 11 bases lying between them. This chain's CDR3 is CASSRLELQYF. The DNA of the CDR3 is TGTGCCAGCAGCCGATTAGAGTTGCAGTACTTC.

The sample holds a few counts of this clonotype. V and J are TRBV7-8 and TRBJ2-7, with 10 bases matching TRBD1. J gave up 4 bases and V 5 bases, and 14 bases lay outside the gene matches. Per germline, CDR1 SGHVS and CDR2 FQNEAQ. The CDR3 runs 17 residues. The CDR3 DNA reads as TGTGCCAGCAGCGCTCAAACTGGGACAGGGGATAAATACGAGCAGTACTTC. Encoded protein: CASSAQTGTGDKYEQYF.

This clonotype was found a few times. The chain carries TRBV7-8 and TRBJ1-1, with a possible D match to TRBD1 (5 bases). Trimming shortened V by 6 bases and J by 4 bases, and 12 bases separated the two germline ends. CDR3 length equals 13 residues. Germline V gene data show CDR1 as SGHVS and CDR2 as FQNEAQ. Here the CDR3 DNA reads TGTGCCAGCAGACCGAATGGGGGCACTGAAGCTTTCTTT. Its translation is CASRPNGGTEAFF.

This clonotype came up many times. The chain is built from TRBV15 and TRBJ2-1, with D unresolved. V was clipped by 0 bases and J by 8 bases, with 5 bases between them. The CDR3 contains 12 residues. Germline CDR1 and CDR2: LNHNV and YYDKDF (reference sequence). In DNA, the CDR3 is TGTGCCACCAGCAGAGATTCGGATGAGCAGTTCTTC. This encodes CATSRDSDEQFF. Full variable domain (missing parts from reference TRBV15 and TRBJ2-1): DAMVIQNPRYQVTQFGKPVTLSCSQTLNHNVMYWYQQKSSQAPKLLFHYYDKDFNNEADTPDNFQSRRPNTSFCFLDIRSPGLGDTAMYLCATSRDSDEQFFGPGTRLTVL.

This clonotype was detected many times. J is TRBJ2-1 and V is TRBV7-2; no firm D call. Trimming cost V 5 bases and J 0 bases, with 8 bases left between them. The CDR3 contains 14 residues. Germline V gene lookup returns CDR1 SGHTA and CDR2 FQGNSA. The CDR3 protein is CASSRGSSYNEQFF. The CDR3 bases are TGTGCCAGCAGCCGAGGCAGCTCCTACAATGAGCAGTTCTTC. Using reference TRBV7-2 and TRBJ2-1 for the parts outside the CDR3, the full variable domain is GAGVSQSPSNKVTEKGKDVELRCDPISGHTALYWYRQSLGQGLEFLIYFQGNSAPDKSGLPSDRFSAERTGGSVSTLTIQRTQQEDSAVYLCASSRGSSYNEQFFGPGTRLTVL.

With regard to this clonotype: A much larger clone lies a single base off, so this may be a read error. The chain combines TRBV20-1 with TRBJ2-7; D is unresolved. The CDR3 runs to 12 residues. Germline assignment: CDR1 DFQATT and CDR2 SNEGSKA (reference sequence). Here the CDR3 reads CIASLLPYEQYF. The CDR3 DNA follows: TGCATTGCTAGTTTACTCCCCTACGAGCAGTACTTC.